The present T cell receptor beta chain was sequenced within a study of control samples from healthy donors and cancer patients. TCRdb keeps only in-frame clones here, not all; method: immunoSEQ multiplex PCR. This table holds more than 70,000 clones, just under 90% found once. Looked up from germline, CDR1 is SGHDT and CDR2 is YYEEEE. The CDR3 contains 16 residues. Germline trimming cut 0 bases from V and 8 bases from J; bases unmatched to any gene: 9. The genes are TRBV5-6 and TRBJ1-4; 8 bases fit TRBD1. This clonotype was obtained from a man between 60 and 75 years old with lung cancer. The specimen was PBMCs. The CDR3 reads CASSLDQGATYEKLFF. The DNA for the CDR3 is TGTGCCAGCAGCTTGGACCAGGGGGCCACGTACGAAAAACTGTTTTTT.